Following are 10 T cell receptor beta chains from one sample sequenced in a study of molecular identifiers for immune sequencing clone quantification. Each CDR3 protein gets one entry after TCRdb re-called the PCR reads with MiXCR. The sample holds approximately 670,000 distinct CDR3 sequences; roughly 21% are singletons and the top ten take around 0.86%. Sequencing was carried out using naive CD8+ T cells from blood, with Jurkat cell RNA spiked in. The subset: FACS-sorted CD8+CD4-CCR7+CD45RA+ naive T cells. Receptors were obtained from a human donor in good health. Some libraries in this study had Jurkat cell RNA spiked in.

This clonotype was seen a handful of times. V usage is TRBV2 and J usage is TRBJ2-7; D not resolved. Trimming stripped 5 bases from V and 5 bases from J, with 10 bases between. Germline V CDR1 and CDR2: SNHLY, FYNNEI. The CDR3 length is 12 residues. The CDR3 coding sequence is TGTGCCAGCAGTTACCGTCCTAACGAGCAGTACTTC. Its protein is CASSYRPNEQYF.

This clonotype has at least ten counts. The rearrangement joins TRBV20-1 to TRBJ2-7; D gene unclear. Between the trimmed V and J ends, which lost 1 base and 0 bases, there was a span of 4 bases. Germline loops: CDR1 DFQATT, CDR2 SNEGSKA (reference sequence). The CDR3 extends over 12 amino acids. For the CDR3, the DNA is TGCAGTGCTAGAGCCCACTCCTACGAGCAGTACTTC. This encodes CSARAHSYEQYF.

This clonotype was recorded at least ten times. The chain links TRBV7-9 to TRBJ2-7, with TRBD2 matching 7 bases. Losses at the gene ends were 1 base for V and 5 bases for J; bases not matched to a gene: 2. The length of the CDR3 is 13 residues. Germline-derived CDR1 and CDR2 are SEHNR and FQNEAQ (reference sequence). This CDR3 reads CASSLGRGNEQYF. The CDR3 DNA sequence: TGTGCCAGCAGCTTAGGGCGGGGGAACGAGCAGTACTTC.

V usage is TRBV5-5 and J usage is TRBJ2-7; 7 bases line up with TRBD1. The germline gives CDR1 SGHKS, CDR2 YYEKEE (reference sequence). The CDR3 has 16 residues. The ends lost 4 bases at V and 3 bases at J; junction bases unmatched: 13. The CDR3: CASSPTLVQGFYEQYF. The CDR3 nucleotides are TGTGCCAGCAGCCCCACACTCGTACAGGGGTTCTACGAGCAGTACTTC.

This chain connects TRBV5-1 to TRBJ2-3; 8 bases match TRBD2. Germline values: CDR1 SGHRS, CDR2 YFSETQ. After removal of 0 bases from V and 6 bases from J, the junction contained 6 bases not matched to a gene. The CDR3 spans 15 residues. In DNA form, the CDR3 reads TGCGCCAGCAGCTTGGAGATAGCGGGATGGGATACGCAGTATTTT. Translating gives CASSLEIAGWDTQYF.

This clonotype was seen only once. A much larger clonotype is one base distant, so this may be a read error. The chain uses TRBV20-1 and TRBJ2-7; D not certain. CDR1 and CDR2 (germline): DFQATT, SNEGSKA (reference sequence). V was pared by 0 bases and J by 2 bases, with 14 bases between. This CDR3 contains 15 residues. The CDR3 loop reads CSARDHSASPYEQYF. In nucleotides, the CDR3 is TGCAGTGCTAGAGATCACTCAGCGAGCCCCTACGAGCAGTACTTC.

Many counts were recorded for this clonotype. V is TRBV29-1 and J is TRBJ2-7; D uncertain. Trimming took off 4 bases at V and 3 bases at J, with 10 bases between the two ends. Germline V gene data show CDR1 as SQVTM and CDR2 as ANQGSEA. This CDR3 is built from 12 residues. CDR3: CSVALGIYEQYF. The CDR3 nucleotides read TGCAGCGTTGCTCTGGGGATCTACGAGCAGTACTTC.

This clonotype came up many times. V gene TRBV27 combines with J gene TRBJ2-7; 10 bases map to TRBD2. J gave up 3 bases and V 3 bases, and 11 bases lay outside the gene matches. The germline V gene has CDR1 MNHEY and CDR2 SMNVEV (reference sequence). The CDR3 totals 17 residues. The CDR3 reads CASSFIRGASGSYEQYF. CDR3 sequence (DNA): TGTGCCAGCAGTTTTATTAGAGGTGCTAGCGGGAGCTACGAGCAGTACTTC.

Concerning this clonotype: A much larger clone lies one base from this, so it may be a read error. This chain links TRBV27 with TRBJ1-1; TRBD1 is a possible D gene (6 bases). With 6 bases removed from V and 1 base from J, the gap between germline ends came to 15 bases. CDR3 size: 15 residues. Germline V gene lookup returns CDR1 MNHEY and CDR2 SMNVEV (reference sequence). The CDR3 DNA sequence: TGTGCCAGCAGGTTCATAGGGGGGCCGAACACTGAAGCTTTCTTT. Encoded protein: CASRFIGGPNTEAFF.

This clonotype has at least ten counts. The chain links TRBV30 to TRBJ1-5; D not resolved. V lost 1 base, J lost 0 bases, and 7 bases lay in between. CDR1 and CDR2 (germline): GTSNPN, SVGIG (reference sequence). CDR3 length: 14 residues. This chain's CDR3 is CAWSAVDSNQPQHF. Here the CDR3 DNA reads TGTGCCTGGAGTGCGGTGGATAGCAATCAGCCCCAGCATTTT.